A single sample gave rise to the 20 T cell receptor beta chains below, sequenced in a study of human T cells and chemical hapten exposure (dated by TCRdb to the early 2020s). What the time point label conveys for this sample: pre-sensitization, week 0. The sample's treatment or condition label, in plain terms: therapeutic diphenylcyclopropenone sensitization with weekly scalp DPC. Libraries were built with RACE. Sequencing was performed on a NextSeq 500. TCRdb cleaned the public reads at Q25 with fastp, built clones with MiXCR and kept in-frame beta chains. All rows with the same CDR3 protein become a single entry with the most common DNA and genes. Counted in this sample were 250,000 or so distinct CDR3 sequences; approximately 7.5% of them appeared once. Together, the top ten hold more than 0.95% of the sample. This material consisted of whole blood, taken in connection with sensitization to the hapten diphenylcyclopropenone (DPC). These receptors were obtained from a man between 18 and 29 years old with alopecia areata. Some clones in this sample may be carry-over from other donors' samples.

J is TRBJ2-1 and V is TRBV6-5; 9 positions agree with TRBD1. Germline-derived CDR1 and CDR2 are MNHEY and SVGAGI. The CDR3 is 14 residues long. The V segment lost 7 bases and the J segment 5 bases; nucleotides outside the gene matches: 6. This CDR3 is CASTGDRANNEQFF. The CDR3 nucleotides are TGTGCCAGCACGGGGGACAGGGCTAACAATGAGCAGTTCTTC.

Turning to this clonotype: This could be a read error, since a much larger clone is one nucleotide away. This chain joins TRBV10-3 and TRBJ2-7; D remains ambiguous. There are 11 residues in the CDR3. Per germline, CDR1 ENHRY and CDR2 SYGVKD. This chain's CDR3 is CAISETYGQYF. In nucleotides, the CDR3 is TGTGCCATCAGTGAGACCTACGGGCAGTACTTC.

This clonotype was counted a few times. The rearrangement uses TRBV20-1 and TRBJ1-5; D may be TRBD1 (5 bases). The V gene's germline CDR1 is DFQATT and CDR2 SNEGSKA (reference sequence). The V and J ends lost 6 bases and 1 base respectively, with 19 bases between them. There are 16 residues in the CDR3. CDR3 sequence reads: CSAPRAGQLSNQPQHF. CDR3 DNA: TGCAGTGCCCCAAGAGCAGGGCAACTGAGCAATCAGCCCCAGCATTTT.

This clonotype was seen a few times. CDR3 region: CASSRTGTGSYGYTF. The CDR3 nucleotides read TGTGCCAGCAGCCGAACCGGGACAGGTTCTTATGGCTACACCTTC. V gene TRBV27 combines with J gene TRBJ1-2; TRBD1 matches 8 bases. The CDR3 sequence is 15 residues long. Trimming cost V 6 bases and J 5 bases; bases outside gene matches: 11. Looked up from germline, CDR1 is MNHEY and CDR2 is SMNVEV (reference sequence).

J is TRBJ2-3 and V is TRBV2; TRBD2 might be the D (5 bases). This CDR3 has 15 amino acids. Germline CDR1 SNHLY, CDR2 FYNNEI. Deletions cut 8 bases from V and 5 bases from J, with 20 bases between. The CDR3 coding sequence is TGTGCCAGCCGCGAGGACTTGCTGACGCTAGATACGCAGTATTTT. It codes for CASREDLLTLDTQYF.

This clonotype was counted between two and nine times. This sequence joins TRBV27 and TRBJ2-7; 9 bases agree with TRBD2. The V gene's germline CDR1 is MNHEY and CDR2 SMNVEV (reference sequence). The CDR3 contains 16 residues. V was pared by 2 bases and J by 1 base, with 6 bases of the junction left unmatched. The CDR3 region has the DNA TGTGCCAGCAGTTTAACGCTAGCGGGGCTATCCTACGAGCAGTACTTC. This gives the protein CASSLTLAGLSYEQYF.

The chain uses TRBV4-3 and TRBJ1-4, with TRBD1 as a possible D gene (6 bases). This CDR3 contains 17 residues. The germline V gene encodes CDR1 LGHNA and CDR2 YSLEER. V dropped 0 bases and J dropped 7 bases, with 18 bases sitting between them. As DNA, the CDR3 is TGCGCCAGCAGCCAAGATGGACCGGGACAATTAATTGAAAAACTGTTTTTT. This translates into CASSQDGPGQLIEKLFF.

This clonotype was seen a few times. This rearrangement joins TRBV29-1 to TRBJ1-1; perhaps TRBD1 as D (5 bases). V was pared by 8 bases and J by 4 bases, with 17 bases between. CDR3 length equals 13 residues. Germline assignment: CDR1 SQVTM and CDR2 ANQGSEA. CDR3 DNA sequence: TGCAGCACCTCACTCGGGGGGATCACTGAAGCTTTCTTT. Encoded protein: CSTSLGGITEAFF.

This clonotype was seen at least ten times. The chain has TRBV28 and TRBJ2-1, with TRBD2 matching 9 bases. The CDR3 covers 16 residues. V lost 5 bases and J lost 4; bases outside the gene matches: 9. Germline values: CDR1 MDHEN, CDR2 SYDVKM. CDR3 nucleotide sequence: TGTGCCAGCAGTCCCCTCACCAGCGGGGGGTACAATGAGCAGTTCTTC. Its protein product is CASSPLTSGGYNEQFF.

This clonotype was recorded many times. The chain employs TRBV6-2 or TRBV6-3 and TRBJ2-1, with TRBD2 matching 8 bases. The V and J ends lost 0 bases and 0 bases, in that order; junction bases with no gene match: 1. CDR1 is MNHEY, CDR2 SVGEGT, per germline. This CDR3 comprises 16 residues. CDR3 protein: CASSYSSGSSYNEQFF. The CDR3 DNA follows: TGTGCCAGCAGTTACTCAAGCGGGAGCTCCTACAATGAGCAGTTCTTC.

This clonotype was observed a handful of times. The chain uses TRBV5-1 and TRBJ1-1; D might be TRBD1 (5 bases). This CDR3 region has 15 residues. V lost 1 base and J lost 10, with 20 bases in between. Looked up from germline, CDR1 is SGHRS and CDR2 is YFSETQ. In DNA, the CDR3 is TGCGCCAGCAGCTTGATGGACCGTGGGGCCGGAGGAGCTTTCTTT. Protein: CASSLMDRGAGGAFF.

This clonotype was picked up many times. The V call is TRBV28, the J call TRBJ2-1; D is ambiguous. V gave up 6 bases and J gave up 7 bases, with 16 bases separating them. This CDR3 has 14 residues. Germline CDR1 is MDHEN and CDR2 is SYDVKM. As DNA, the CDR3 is TGTGCCAGCAGCCGCCCGCGAGGTCGGAATGAGCAGTTCTTC. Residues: CASSRPRGRNEQFF.

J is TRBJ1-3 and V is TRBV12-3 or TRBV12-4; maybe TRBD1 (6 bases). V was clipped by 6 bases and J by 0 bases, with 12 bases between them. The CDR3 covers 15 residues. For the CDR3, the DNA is TGTGCCAGCAGCCCGGGACATTTCTCTGGAAACACCATATATTTT. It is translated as CASSPGHFSGNTIYF.

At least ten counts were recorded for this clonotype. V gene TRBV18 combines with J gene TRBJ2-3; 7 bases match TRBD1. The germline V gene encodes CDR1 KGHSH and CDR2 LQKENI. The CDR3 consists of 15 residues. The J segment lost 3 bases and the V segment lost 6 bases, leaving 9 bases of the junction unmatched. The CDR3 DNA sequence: TGTGCCAGCTCGTTCGACAGGGTACGGACAGATACGCAGTATTTT. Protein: CASSFDRVRTDTQYF.

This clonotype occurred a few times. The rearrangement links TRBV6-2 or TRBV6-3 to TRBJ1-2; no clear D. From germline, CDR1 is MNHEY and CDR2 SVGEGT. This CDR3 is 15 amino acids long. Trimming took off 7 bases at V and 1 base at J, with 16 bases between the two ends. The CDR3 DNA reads TGTGCCAGCAAAAAAACGGGCGATTATAACTATGGCTACACCTTC. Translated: CASKKTGDYNYGYTF.

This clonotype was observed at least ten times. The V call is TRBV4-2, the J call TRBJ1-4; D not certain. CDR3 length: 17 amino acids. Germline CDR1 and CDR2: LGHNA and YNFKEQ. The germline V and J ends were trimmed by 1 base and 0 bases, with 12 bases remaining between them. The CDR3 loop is CASSQGAGGTTNEKLFF. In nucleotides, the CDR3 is TGTGCCAGCAGCCAAGGGGCCGGCGGAACAACTAATGAAAAACTGTTTTTT.

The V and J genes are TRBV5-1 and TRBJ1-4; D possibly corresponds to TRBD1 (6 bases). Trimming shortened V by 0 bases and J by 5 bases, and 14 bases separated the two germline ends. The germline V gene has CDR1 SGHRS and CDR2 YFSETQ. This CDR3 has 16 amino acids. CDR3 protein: CASSLVMQGQNEKLFF. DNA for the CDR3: TGCGCCAGCAGCTTGGTGATGCAGGGGCAGAATGAAAAACTGTTTTTT. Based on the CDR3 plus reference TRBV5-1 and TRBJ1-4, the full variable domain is KAGVTQTPRYLIKTRGQQVTLSCSPISGHRSVSWYQQTPGQGLQFLFEYFSETQRNKGNFPGRFSGRQFSNSRSEMNVSTLELGDSALYLCASSLVMQGQNEKLFFGSGTQLSVL.

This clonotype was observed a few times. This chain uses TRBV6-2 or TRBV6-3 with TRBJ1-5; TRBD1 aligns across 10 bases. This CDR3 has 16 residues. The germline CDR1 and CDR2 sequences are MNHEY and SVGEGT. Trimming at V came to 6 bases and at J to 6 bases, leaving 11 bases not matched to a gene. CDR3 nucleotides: TGTGCCAGCAGCATACCCCCGGGACAGGGGATTCAGCCCCAGCATTTT. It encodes CASSIPPGQGIQPQHF.

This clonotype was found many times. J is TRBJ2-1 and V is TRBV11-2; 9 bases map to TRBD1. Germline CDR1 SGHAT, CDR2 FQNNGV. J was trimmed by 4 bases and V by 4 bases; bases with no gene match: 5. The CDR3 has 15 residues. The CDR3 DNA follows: TGTGCCAGCAGCTCTCCGGGACAGGGATACAATGAGCAGTTCTTC. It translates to CASSSPGQGYNEQFF.

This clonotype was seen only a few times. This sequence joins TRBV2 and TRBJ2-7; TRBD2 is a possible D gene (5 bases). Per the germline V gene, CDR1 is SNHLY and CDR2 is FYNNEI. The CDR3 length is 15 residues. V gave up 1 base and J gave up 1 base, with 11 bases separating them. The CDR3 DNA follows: TGTGCCAGCAGTGAAGGGGGAGCCCCTTCCTACGAGCAGTACTTC. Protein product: CASSEGGAPSYEQYF.